Below are 16 T cell receptor beta chains sequenced from a single sample in a study of T-cell reconstitution after alpha-beta-depleted transplantation in children. The TCRbeta library was prepared with unique molecular identifiers. MiXCR was run by TCRdb on the PCR reads, yielding one entry per CDR3 protein. The sample lists fewer than 35,000 distinct CDR3 sequences, around 17% occurring once. Here the sequenced sample was PBMCs, mostly from graft donor cells, taken 60 days after TCRalphabeta/CD19-depleted stem cell transplant. These receptors came from a male patient between 2 and 15 years old who had a stem cell transplant for acute lymphoblastic leukemia, so the T cells may come from the graft donor.

This clonotype was counted only a few times. The chain links TRBV11-2 to TRBJ2-1; TRBD2 agrees at 7 bases. J was trimmed by 2 bases and V by 2 bases; bases with no gene match: 6. Per the germline V gene, CDR1 is SGHAT and CDR2 is FQNNGV. CDR3 length: 16 residues. The CDR3 DNA is TGTGCCAGCAGCTTATTGGGGAGGGCGACCTACAATGAGCAGTTCTTC. It codes for CASSLLGRATYNEQFF.

This clonotype was observed at least ten times. The chain couples TRBV28 to TRBJ2-2; no clear D. The CDR3 runs 14 residues. V was trimmed by 8 bases and J by 2 bases, leaving 12 bases between them. Germline V gene data show CDR1 as MDHEN and CDR2 as SYDVKM. DNA of the CDR3: TGTGCCAGCGTCCAGGCAGATAACACCGGGGAGCTGTTTTTT. Translation gives CASVQADNTGELFF.

The chain uses TRBV11-1 and TRBJ2-1, with D tentatively TRBD2 (5 bases). Per germline, CDR1 SGHAT and CDR2 FQDESV (reference sequence). V was shortened by 0 bases and J by 5 bases, with 8 bases between the two germline ends. The CDR3 length is 14 residues. The CDR3: CASSLAPRDNEQFF. The CDR3 coding sequence is TGTGCCAGCAGCTTAGCGCCGAGGGACAATGAGCAGTTCTTC.

This clonotype was recorded once. Being one base from a much bigger clone, this may be a read error. The chain combines TRBV29-1 with TRBJ2-5; 7 nucleotides line up with TRBD2. From germline, CDR1 is SQVTM and CDR2 ANQGSEA. The V segment lost 4 bases and the J segment 6 bases; nucleotides outside the gene matches: 8. This CDR3 has 13 amino acids. For the CDR3, the DNA is TGCAGCGTTGCCGGGCTAGCGGCACAGACCCAGTACTTC. Translating gives CSVAGLAAQTQYF.

This clonotype was counted a few times. The chain couples TRBV6-5 to TRBJ2-7; D gene uncertain. The CDR3 loop spans 14 amino acids. Germline V gives CDR1 MNHEY, CDR2 SVGAGI. V was trimmed by 0 bases and J by 5 bases, leaving 11 bases between them. The chain's CDR3 is CASSYSKGFHEQYF. In DNA, the CDR3 is TGTGCCAGCAGTTACTCGAAAGGGTTCCACGAGCAGTACTTC.

By sample fraction, this clonotype is medium-sized. The V and J genes are TRBV7-6 and TRBJ1-1; D unclear. The V end lost 1 base, the J end lost 1 base, and 7 bases lay between the germline ends. The CDR3 length is 14 residues. Germline lookup yields CDR1 SGHVS and CDR2 FNYEAQ. CDR3 sequence reads: CASSLGLENTEAFF. CDR3 in DNA: TGTGCCAGCAGCTTAGGCTTAGAGAACACTGAAGCTTTCTTT.

With respect to this clonotype: The germline gene is not matched at one end of the junction; a read error may be the cause. The gene calls are TRBV7-1 and TRBJ2-1; TRBD2 matches 7 bases. TRBV7-1 is given ORF status, its function remaining uncertain. The CDR3 covers 21 residues. The CDR3 spells CAISSGLRDYPPHRTYNEQFF. DNA of the CDR3: TGTGCCATCAGCTCGGGGCTCCGGGACTACCCGCCCCATAGAACTTACAATGAGCAGTTCTTC.

The sample holds a few counts of this clonotype. J is TRBJ2-1 and V is TRBV25-1; D is perhaps TRBD1 (6 bases). Trimming removed 3 bases from V and 7 bases from J, with 13 bases in between. In germline, CDR1 is MGHDK, CDR2 SYGVNS. The CDR3 totals 14 residues. The DNA of the CDR3 is TGTGCCAGCAGTGAGTGGGGTCAGGGGAATGAGCAGTTCTTC. It encodes CASSEWGQGNEQFF.

In this sample, this clonotype turned up many times. V usage is TRBV29-1 and J usage is TRBJ1-1; no firm D call. The germline V and J ends were trimmed by 2 bases and 1 base, with 5 bases remaining between them. The germline V gene has CDR1 SQVTM and CDR2 ANQGSEA. The CDR3 runs to 12 residues. The CDR3 DNA is TGCAGCGTTGAATGGGAGAACACTGAAGCTTTCTTT. Translated, it gives CSVEWENTEAFF.

This clonotype was counted only a few times. The rearrangement links TRBV20-1 to TRBJ2-3; D assignment may be TRBD1 or TRBD2 (5 bases each). The CDR3 runs 15 residues. The germline gives CDR1 DFQATT, CDR2 SNEGSKA (reference sequence). The V gene lost 5 bases and the J gene lost 2 bases, with 17 bases spanning the gap. The CDR3 DNA follows: TGCAGTGCTCATCTCCCGGGACCAGACACAGATACGCAGTATTTT. This encodes CSAHLPGPDTDTQYF.

This clonotype was recorded a few times. The genes are TRBV20-1 and TRBJ2-7; tentatively, D is TRBD1 or TRBD2 (5 bases each). This CDR3 contains 13 residues. The V gene lost 3 bases and the J gene lost 1 base, with 10 bases spanning the gap. Germline V gene sequence: CDR1 DFQATT, CDR2 SNEGSKA (reference sequence). The CDR3 sequence: CSASTGPSYEQYF. The CDR3 bases are TGCAGTGCTAGCACGGGACCGTCCTACGAGCAGTACTTC.

This clonotype was seen many times. The chain carries TRBV20-1 and TRBJ2-1, with TRBD1 matching over 7 bases. Losses at the gene ends were 6 bases for V and 6 bases for J; bases not matched to a gene: 8. Germline loops: CDR1 DFQATT, CDR2 SNEGSKA (reference sequence). The CDR3 is 13 amino acids. This chain's CDR3 is CSAPRPGGNEQFF. As DNA, the CDR3 is TGCAGTGCACCTCGTCCAGGGGGCAATGAGCAGTTCTTC.

The J gene is TRBJ2-7, the V gene TRBV5-5; D may correspond to TRBD1 or TRBD2 (5 bases each). This CDR3 comprises 14 residues. The germline CDR1 and CDR2 sequences are SGHKS and YYEKEE (reference sequence). Trimming shortened V by 2 bases and J by 0 bases, and 9 bases separated the two germline ends. This CDR3 reads CASSFRDLSYEQYF. CDR3 DNA sequence: TGTGCCAGCAGCTTCCGGGACCTCTCCTACGAGCAGTACTTC.

This clonotype was recorded at least ten times. J is TRBJ1-5 and V is TRBV20-1; TRBD1 is a possible D gene (5 bases). The CDR3 is 14 amino acids. The V and J ends lost 6 bases and 7 bases respectively, with 19 bases between them. CDR1 and CDR2 (germline): DFQATT, SNEGSKA (reference sequence). In DNA form, the CDR3 reads TGCAGTGCCAGTTCGGCCAGGGTAGGCCAGCCCCAGCATTTT. It is translated as CSASSARVGQPQHF.

The CDR3 is CARGRGPNSAGGSYEQYF. CDR3 nucleotides: TGTGCTCGGGGCCGGGGCCCCAATTCAGCGGGAGGCTCCTACGAGCAGTACTTC. The rearrangement uses TRBV6-2 or TRBV6-3 and TRBJ2-7; 9 nucleotides align to TRBD2. This CDR3 region has 18 residues. CDR1 is MNHEY and CDR2 is SVGEGT in the germline V gene.

The V call is TRBV18, the J call TRBJ2-7; 7 bases fit TRBD1. The CDR3 sequence is 16 residues long. J was trimmed by 0 bases and V by 3 bases; bases with no gene match: 8. The germline V gene encodes CDR1 KGHSH and CDR2 LQKENI. In DNA form, the CDR3 reads TGTGCCAGCTCACCCGACCGGGACAGAGTCTCCTACGAGCAGTACTTC. Its protein product is CASSPDRDRVSYEQYF. The complete variable domain, with remaining parts taken from reference TRBV18 and TRBJ2-7, reads NAGVMQNPRHLVRRRGQEARLRCSPMKGHSHVYWYRQLPEEGLKFMVYLQKENIIDESGMPKERFSAEFPKEGPSILRIQQVVRGDSAAYFCASSPDRDRVSYEQYFGPGTRLTVT.